This T cell receptor (beta chain) is drawn from a study of CD4 T cells in lung cancer (dated by TCRdb to the late 2010s). General notes on the study: To find responses to candidate mutation-encoded neoepitopes, the study screened blood T cells from NSCLC patients and isolated neoantigen-specific CD4+ T-cell clones and TCRs. Tumor and non-adjacent lung tissue came from several patients undergoing curative-intent resections for stage I-III non-small cell lung cancer. Aged 60 to 69 when blood was donated, the resected patients, most of whom were former smokers, had either lung adenocarcinoma or squamous cell carcinoma. Treatments received by the patients before blood donation included platinum chemotherapy, and some patients received nivolumab or pembrolizumab. The frequency of neoantigen-specific clonotypes in tumor resections, non-adjacent lung and cultured T-cell products was followed using TCRB deep sequencing.

Receptor amplification or capture employed the immunoSEQ multiplex PCR assay. DNA was isolated with Qiagen DNeasy or QIAamp micro DNA kits and TCRB sequenced with the Adaptive Biotechnology human TCRB sequencing kit. Sequencing of TCRB libraries was performed on an Illumina MiSeq. On the authors' methods: The kit provider's software was used to analyze TCRB sequence data, and Fisher's exact test was applied to assess tumor enrichment of clonotype templates. TCRdb obtained this table from immuneACCESS and retained in-frame rearrangements with V and J assigned. These tables miss some clones; where compared with another copy, unresolved V genes account for less than half of the shortfall, and the remainder is unexplained. V, J and clone size were drawn from that table, and D and trimming were deduced from the DNA. Across this sample there are about 10,000 clones, with around two thirds seen only once. 15% of the sample comes from the top ten.

CDR3 length: 12 amino acids, cysteine to phenylalanine. Just the 36-base CDR3 DNA is kept, in frame starting at base 1. V is clipped by 2 bases and J by 6 bases, and the sequence between their germline boundaries is 5 bases long. According to the germline V gene, CDR1 reads SGHVS and CDR2 reads FQNEAQ. Overall results and qualifications from the work: Rather than memory responses to the cancer, some blood-derived responses might reflect cross-reactivity or in vitro priming of naive T cells.

Regarding this clone: No antigen is known for it. Base qualities are missing; no much larger clone stands one base away.

Non-adjacent lung tissue was collected from the same resection as far from the malignant lesion as possible, at a distance of at least 3 cm. The clonotype comes from a man aged 55 to 70 with non-small cell lung cancer. Recombination connected TRBV7-8 to TRBJ2-1; the D gene identity is not certain. Sequencing used normal lung tissue taken away from the tumor. The CDR3 amino acid sequence is: CASSLNSNEQFF. The nucleotide sequence reads TGTGCCAGCAGCTTAAACAGCAATGAGCAGTTCTTC.